This entry concerns a single T cell receptor beta chain. Sequencing used immunoSEQ multiplex PCR; TCRdb keeps in-frame clones, though not all of them. Here the sample spans more than 40,000 clones, 89% being singletons. This sample is part of a study of T cell changes during pregnancy in multiple sclerosis. This sample comprised CD4+ T cells from peripheral blood mononuclear cells, obtained in the first trimester of pregnancy. The TCR originated in a female donor with multiple sclerosis, enrolled in a pregnancy study.

The CDR3 sequence is CASSDSGQINYGYTF. The CDR3 DNA reads TGTGCCAGTAGCGATTCGGGACAGATAAACTATGGCTACACCTTC. The chain carries TRBV19 and TRBJ1-2; 7 nucleotides line up with TRBD1. This CDR3 has 15 amino acids. V lost 6 bases to trimming and J lost 2 bases; unmatched junction nucleotides: 9. Germline V gene lookup returns CDR1 LNHDA and CDR2 SQIVND (reference sequence).